The T cell receptor beta chain under discussion was sequenced for a study of response to subunit inactivated influenza vaccine (dated by TCRdb to the late 2010s). For the wider study: To follow how T cells responded to a trivalent subunit inactivated influenza vaccine, the researchers relied on deep quantitative profiling of the T cell receptor repertoire.

In the case of this clonotype: Which antigen it targets is not known. Base qualities were left out, and no much larger clone turns up one base away.

Overall results and qualifications from the work: According to the authors, only a limited number of new T cells may be recruited by each seasonal influenza vaccination.

For CDR1 and CDR2, the germline V gene lists MDHEN and SYDVKM. The junction carries 10 bases between V and J, which are trimmed by 6 bases and 0 bases respectively. The CDR3 numbers 14 residues from cysteine through phenylalanine. Only the CDR3 portion is preserved as DNA: 42 bases, with reading frame beginning at the first base. Library preparation was by RT-PCR. Reads for this sample came from an Illumina HiSeq 2500. The raw public reads went through TCRdb reprocessing: fastp at Q25, MiXCR clone calling, in-frame beta chains kept. Each record represents a unique CDR3 protein, reported with the most common genes and DNA among its rows. For this sample there are 530,000 or so distinct CDR3 sequences; 25% appear just once. The ten largest make up approximately 2% of the sample.

The V and J segments used are TRBV28 and TRBJ2-3, with the D segment identity uncertain. Sequencing used CD4+ T cells sorted from PBMCs, obtained 5 to 6 days after vaccination. This sequence was found in a middle-aged man who received an inactivated influenza vaccine. Donor details come from another sample of the same person, matched by shared clones. The CDR3: CASSPPRSTDTQYF. The DNA is TGTGCCAGCAGCCCACCGCGGAGCACAGATACGCAGTATTTT.